This is a list of T cell receptor beta chains from one sample in a study of CD8+ T cells in alopecia areata. Libraries were prepared by immunoSEQ multiplex PCR; TCRdb keeps only in-frame clonotypes and omits some of them. The sample has about 200,000 clones, 50% to 60% seen once; the top ten hold 3% to 3.5%. The sample consisted of CD4+ T cells sorted from blood, taken at week 4, from a patient treated with tofacitinib. These TCRs come from a human donor with alopecia areata. CDR3s include the opening cysteine and the closing phenylalanine or tryptophan. Fields, in order: D gene, J gene, V gene, clone size, CDR3 DNA, CDR3 protein. D genes are given only for firm matches. Clone size is shown for a subset of rows, as once, few, many or a class of expanded clone.

>TRBD1|TRBJ1-1|TRBV4-1|few
TGCGCCAGCAGCCAACCCGGGACAGGGAGGGGTGGCACTGAAGCTTTCTTT
CASSQPGTGRGGTEAFF
>.|TRBJ1-1|TRBV29-1|.
TGCAGCGAGGACTCAGGGGCTTTCTTT
CSEDSGAFF
>TRBD1|TRBJ2-7|TRBV2|.
TGTGCCAGCAGCGATCCGGGACAGCCCTTGGCGGGCTACGAGCAGTACTTC
CASSDPGQPLAGYEQYF
>.|TRBJ2-6|TRBV30|.
TGTGCCTGGAGTGCGGGACGGTCTAGCTCTGGGGCCAACGTCCTGACTTTC
CAWSAGRSSSGANVLTF
>.|TRBJ1-1|TRBV29-1|.
TGCAGCGTAGAGAGGCACGACACTGAAGCTTTCTTT
CSVERHDTEAFF
>TRBD2|TRBJ2-3|TRBV7-2|.
TGTGCCAGCAGCAAGCGCGGGGGAGCCACAGATACGCAGTATTTT
CASSKRGGATDTQYF
>.|TRBJ2-7|TRBV29-1|.
TGCAGCGTTGCCCGGGACTACGAGCAGTACTTC
CSVARDYEQYF
>.|TRBJ2-3|TRBV30|.
TGTGCCTGGAGTGTACAACTCTTTCGTGATACGCAGTATTTT
CAWSVQLFRDTQYF
>.|TRBJ1-5|TRBV5-6|.
TGTGCCAGCAGTTCCAGACCGTCAAGCAATCAGCCCCAGCATTTT
CASSSRPSSNQPQHF
>TRBD2|TRBJ2-4|TRBV28|.
TGTGCCAGCTCCCCCGGGGGGGGCACCCAAAACATTCAGTACTTC
CASSPGGGTQNIQYF
>TRBD1|TRBJ2-3|TRBV18|.
TGTGCCAGCTCACCTCTGGGACAGGTCACAGATACGCAGTATTTT
CASSPLGQVTDTQYF
>.|TRBJ2-7|TRBV4-3|.
TGCGCCAGCAGCCAACAGGGTTACGAGCAGTACTTC
CASSQQGYEQYF
>.|TRBJ1-2|TRBV15|.
TGTGCCACCAGCAGAGGAAGGGTGAGGGGCGACTATGGCTACACCTTC
CATSRGRVRGDYGYTF
>.|TRBJ1-1|TRBV5-1|.
TGCGCCAGCAGCCGAGGGGGTACTGAAGCTTTCTTT
CASSRGGTEAFF
>.|TRBJ1-6|TRBV5-1|.
TGCGCCAGCAGCTTGATTCAGGGGAGGAATTCACCCCTCCACTTT
CASSLIQGRNSPLHF
>.|TRBJ2-7|TRBV29-1|.
TGCAGCGTTTTTGGGGGTGAAACCTACGAGCAGTACTTC
CSVFGGETYEQYF
>.|TRBJ1-3|TRBV7-9|.
TGTGCCAGCAGCTTAGACGGAACAGGCGGTCGTGGAAACACCATATATTTT
CASSLDGTGGRGNTIYF
>TRBD1|TRBJ1-6|TRBV2|few
TGTGCCAGCAGCAAGACAGGGGCGGGAAGCTCACCCCTCCACTTT
CASSKTGAGSSPLHF
>.|TRBJ2-2|TRBV7-2|.
TGTGCCAGCAGCTTTCTGCGTGACGGGGAGCTGTTTTTT
CASSFLRDGELFF
>.|TRBJ2-3|TRBV11-1|.
TGTGCCAGCAGCTTGGACGGCTACGGCACAGATACGCAGTATTTT
CASSLDGYGTDTQYF
>.|TRBJ2-3|TRBV28|.
TGTGCCAGCCGCTCAGCAGATACGCAGTATTTT
CASRSADTQYF
>.|TRBJ1-5|TRBV10-3|few
TGTGCCATCAAACAGGGCAATCAGCCCCAGCATTTT
CAIKQGNQPQHF
>.|TRBJ2-3|TRBV29-1|few
TGCAGCGTTGGACGCCAGGGGAGCACAGATACGCAGTATTTT
CSVGRQGSTDTQYF
>TRBD2|TRBJ2-7|TRBV27|.
TGTGCCAGCAGTTTCAGTCGAGCGGGGGCCTCCTACGAGCAGTACTTC
CASSFSRAGASYEQYF
>.|TRBJ2-3|TRBV30|few
TGTGCCTGGAGTGTGGCCCCAGGGGATACGCAGTATTTT
CAWSVAPGDTQYF
>TRBD1|TRBJ2-7|TRBV29-1|.
TGCAGCGTTCCCGACAGGGGAGGCTACGAGCAGTACTTC
CSVPDRGGYEQYF
>.|TRBJ2-7|TRBV25-1|.
TGTGCGGTCAGCGCCTACTCCTACGAGCAGTACTTC
CAVSAYSYEQYF